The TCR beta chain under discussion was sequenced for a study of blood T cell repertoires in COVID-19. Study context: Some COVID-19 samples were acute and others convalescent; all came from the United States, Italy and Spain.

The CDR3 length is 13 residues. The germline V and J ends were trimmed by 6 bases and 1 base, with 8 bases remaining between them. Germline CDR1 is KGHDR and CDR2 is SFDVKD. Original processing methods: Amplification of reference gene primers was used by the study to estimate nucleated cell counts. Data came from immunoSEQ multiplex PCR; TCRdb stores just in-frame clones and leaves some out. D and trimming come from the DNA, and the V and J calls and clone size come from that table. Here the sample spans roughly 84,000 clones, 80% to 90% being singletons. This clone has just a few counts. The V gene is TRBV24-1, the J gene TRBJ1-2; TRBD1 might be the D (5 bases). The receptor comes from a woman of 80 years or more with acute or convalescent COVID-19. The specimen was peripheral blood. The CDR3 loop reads CATSQGNNYGYTF. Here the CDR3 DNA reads TGTGCCACCAGTCAGGGAAATAACTATGGCTACACCTTC.